These 18 T cell receptor beta chains were sequenced from one sample in a study of shared clonotypes between healthy human individuals. TCRdb's copy holds only in-frame clones and misses some; the assay was immunoSEQ multiplex PCR. The sample includes 1.6 million or so clones, approximately 97% seen only once; the top ten take approximately 1.1%. Sequencing was performed on naive CD4+ T cells sorted from blood. Regarding subset: CD45RA+ positively selected. Receptor source: a man aged 25 to 40 in good health.

As DNA, the CDR3 is TGCGCCAGCAGCCTCTCGACCGCGGGGATCACTGAAGCTTTCTTT. It specifies CASSLSTAGITEAFF. The chain employs TRBV4-1 and TRBJ1-1; the D is unclear. Trimming left V 4 bases short and J 4 bases short, with 16 bases between. The CDR3 is 15 residues long. Germline V CDR1 and CDR2: MGHRA, YSYEKL.

The chain is built from TRBV9 and TRBJ1-2; TRBD1 is a possible D gene (6 bases). CDR1 and CDR2 from the germline V gene are SGDLS and YYNGEE. CDR3 length: 15 amino acids. V dropped 0 bases and J dropped 6 bases, with 15 bases sitting between them. CDR3 protein: CASSVGMGDTHGYTF. DNA for the CDR3: TGTGCCAGCAGCGTAGGTATGGGGGACACCCATGGCTACACCTTC.

The chain carries TRBV4-3 and TRBJ2-5; tentatively, D is TRBD1 or TRBD2 (6 bases each). The V end was cut by 2 bases, the J end by 13 bases, with 20 bases between. The CDR3 contains 14 residues. Germline loops: CDR1 LGHNA, CDR2 YSLEER. DNA of the CDR3: TGCGCCAGCAGCCAACGGCGAGTCGGGGGCGCACCGTACTTC. Translation gives CASSQRRVGGAPYF.

The chain combines TRBV19 with TRBJ1-4; D may be TRBD1 (5 bases). V was clipped by 10 bases and J by 0 bases, with 12 bases between them. The CDR3 is made up of 14 amino acids. In germline, CDR1 is LNHDA, CDR2 SQIVND (reference sequence). The CDR3 here is CAIGGAATNEKLFF. CDR3 bases: TGTGCCATAGGTGGGGCCGCAACTAATGAAAAACTGTTTTTT.

The chain carries TRBV28 and TRBJ2-7, with a weak D call TRBD2 (5 bases). V lost 6 bases to trimming and J lost 4 bases, with 13 bases between them. Looked up from germline, CDR1 is MDHEN and CDR2 is SYDVKM. The CDR3 has 13 residues. This CDR3 reads CASRIGDRYEQYF. CDR3 DNA sequence: TGTGCCAGCAGGATCGGGGATCGGTACGAGCAGTACTTC.

The V and J genes are TRBV7-6 and TRBJ2-7; 9 bases agree with TRBD1. The germline V gene encodes CDR1 SGHVS and CDR2 FNYEAQ. The CDR3 covers 19 residues. V was clipped by 1 base and J by 6 bases; unmatched bases: 19. CDR3 residues: CASSLGVRAPGQGFGEQYF. CDR3 sequence (DNA): TGTGCCAGCAGCTTAGGAGTTCGGGCCCCGGGACAGGGTTTTGGCGAGCAGTACTTC.

The genes are TRBV18 and TRBJ2-2; D uncertain. The CDR3 has 13 amino acids. Trimming removed 5 bases at V and 6 bases at J, with 10 bases between. Germline CDR1 reads KGHSH; CDR2 reads LQKENI. The CDR3 sequence is CASSSDTAGELFF. The CDR3 region has the DNA TGTGCCAGCTCATCAGACACCGCCGGGGAGCTGTTTTTT. Using reference TRBV18 and TRBJ2-2 for the parts outside the CDR3, the full variable domain is NAGVMQNPRHLVRRRGQEARLRCSPMKGHSHVYWYRQLPEEGLKFMVYLQKENIIDESGMPKERFSAEFPKEGPSILRIQQVVRGDSAAYFCASSSDTAGELFFGEGSRLTVL.

The chain joins TRBV14 to TRBJ2-1, with D perhaps matching TRBD1 (5 bases). Looked up from germline, CDR1 is SGHDN and CDR2 is FVKESK. Trimming cost V 0 bases and J 7 bases, with 16 bases left between them. CDR3 size: 16 residues. CDR3 DNA sequence: TGTGCCAGCAGCCAAGATCCGGCAGGGTGGTATAATGAGCAGTTCTTC. Translation: CASSQDPAGWYNEQFF.

The V call is TRBV5-5, the J call TRBJ1-2; D not resolved. CDR3 length: 12 amino acids. In germline, CDR1 is SGHKS, CDR2 YYEKEE (reference sequence). V lost 3 bases and J lost 5, with 8 bases in between. Here the CDR3 DNA reads TGTGCCAGCAGCTCCGTCCCATATGGCTACACCTTC. This translates into CASSSVPYGYTF.

The chain employs TRBV6-5 and TRBJ2-1, with 11 positions matching TRBD2. The CDR3 length is 15 residues. With 4 bases clipped from V and 6 bases from J, the junction kept 5 bases outside the gene matches. Germline lookup yields CDR1 MNHEY and CDR2 SVGAGI. CDR3 amino acids: CASSFSGRARNEQFF. The DNA of the CDR3 is TGTGCCAGCAGTTTTAGCGGGAGGGCCCGCAATGAGCAGTTCTTC.

Regarding this clone: One end of the junction is discordant with germline, which a read error may explain. The sample carries other DNA sequences with the same CDR3. This chain uses TRBV7-7 with TRBJ2-5; 10 positions match TRBD1. Germline CDR1 reads SSHAT; CDR2 reads FNYEAQ (reference sequence). CDR3 length: 14 amino acids. The chain's CDR3 is CASSSDRGQETQYF. For the CDR3, the DNA is TGTGCTAGCAGTTCGGACAGGGGGCAAGAGACCCAGTACTTC. The entire variable domain, with the rest obtained from reference TRBV7-7 and TRBJ2-5, is as follows: GAGVSQSPRYKVTKRGQDVTLRCDPISSHATLYWYQQALGQGPEFLTYFNYEAQPDKSGLPSDRFSAERPEGSISTLTIQRTEQRDSAMYRCASSSDRGQETQYFGPGTRLLVL.

The chain employs TRBV5-6 and TRBJ2-6; unclear D gene. The germline gives CDR1 SGHDT, CDR2 YYEEEE. The V and J ends lost 0 bases and 0 bases respectively, with 7 bases between them. This CDR3 region has 16 residues. The CDR3 spells CASSLVQISGANVLTF. In nucleotides, the CDR3 is TGTGCCAGCAGCTTGGTTCAGATCTCTGGGGCCAACGTCCTGACTTTC.

The rearrangement uses TRBV5-1 and TRBJ2-1, with 8 bases that match TRBD1. This CDR3 is built from 15 residues. V gave up 4 bases and J gave up 4 bases; unmatched junction bases: 7. Germline CDR1 is SGHRS and CDR2 is YFSETQ. DNA of the CDR3: TGCGCCAGCAGCCGGGGACAGGTGGGATACAATGAGCAGTTCTTC. This codes for CASSRGQVGYNEQFF.

J is TRBJ2-1 and V is TRBV28; TRBD2 matches at 9 bases. Germline V CDR1 and CDR2: MDHEN, SYDVKM. With 11 bases clipped from V and 2 bases from J, the junction kept 19 bases outside the gene matches. There are 18 residues in the CDR3. CDR3 bases: TGTGCCGGGGGCGCGGGAGGGCCTCATTTAAAACCCTACAATGAGCAGTTCTTC. Translation: CAGGAGGPHLKPYNEQFF. The full variable domain, in which reference TRBV28 and TRBJ2-1 provide the parts outside the CDR3, is DVKVTQSSRYLVKRTGEKVFLECVQDMDHENMFWYRQDPGLGLRLIYFSYDVKMKEKGDIPEGYSVSREKKERFSLILESASTNQTSMYLCAGGAGGPHLKPYNEQFFGPGTRLTVL.

The V and J genes are TRBV10-1 and TRBJ2-2, with TRBD1 matching 9 bases. After removal of 6 bases from V and 10 bases from J, the junction contained 6 bases not matched to a gene. Germline V gene sequence: CDR1 WNHNN, CDR2 SYGVQD (reference sequence). This CDR3 has 13 residues. The CDR3 nucleotides are TGCGCCAGCAGGGGACAGGGCCTGTTGGAGCTGTTTTTT. Its protein is CASRGQGLLELFF.

CDR3 sequence (DNA): TGTGCCAGCAGTGAAAGGCCGGACAGCGGGGGTTACATTCAGTACTTC. Translation: CASSERPDSGGYIQYF. The rearrangement uses TRBV6-1 and TRBJ2-4; 8 positions agree with TRBD2. The V gene's germline CDR1 is MNHNS and CDR2 SASEGT. V dropped 2 bases and J dropped 8; count of bases not matched to a gene: 11. The CDR3 spans 16 residues.

The chain employs TRBV6-5 and TRBJ2-3, with 13 bases lining up with TRBD2. The CDR3 length is 14 residues. In germline, CDR1 is MNHEY, CDR2 SVGAGI. Unmatched junction bases numbered 4, after V lost 6 bases and J lost 7 bases. CDR3: CASSGTSGTYTQYF. CDR3 nucleotides: TGTGCCAGCAGCGGGACTAGCGGGACGTATACGCAGTATTTT.

The rearrangement links TRBV9 to TRBJ2-7; TRBD2 matches 7 bases. The CDR3 contains 14 residues. Germline V gene lookup returns CDR1 SGDLS and CDR2 YYNGEE. With V trimmed by 5 bases and J by 2 bases, 7 bases remained unmatched. The DNA of the CDR3 is TGTGCCAGCAGTAGCCGGGACTACACCTACGAGCAGTACTTC. As protein: CASSSRDYTYEQYF.